This T cell receptor (beta chain) emerged from a study of blood T cell repertoires in COVID-19 (dated by TCRdb to 2019 to 2021). About the investigation overall: The collaborator samples originated in the United States, Italy and Spain and spanned the acute and convalescent phases of COVID-19. Where available, HLA class I and class II types were taken from metadata supplied by the sample provider and were not determined by assay-based typing. The repertoires were released in a freely available public database intended as a resource for research on the immune response to SARS-CoV-2. The samples were drawn from two sources: the first 160 participants of the ongoing ImmuneRACE study, and 950 to 1,500 subjects contributed by 6 global collaborators. The prospective study material was composed of cDNA or gDNA derived from T cells, B-cell-depleted T cells, or PBMCs. Deeply sampled blood TCRbeta repertoires from subjects exposed to, actively infected with, or recovered from COVID-19 were included in the dataset. Sample metadata almost always included a de-identified subject ID, COVID-19 status, age in years and sex.

Concerning this clone itself: Its target antigen remains unknown. No base quality values were provided; no much bigger clone lies one nucleotide off.

Whole blood was collected in K2EDTA tubes by collaborating institutions according to the institutions' own protocols. Collaborator samples were shipped for TCRbeta analysis as frozen whole blood, isolated PBMCs, or DNA extracted from either sample type. Beyond this particular receptor, the publication reports: How much clinical and demographic metadata was included differed by source and by participant, and the metadata was provided uncurated.

TCRbeta CDR3 regions were amplified from genomic DNA by means of the immunoSEQ Assay, a bias-controlled multiplex PCR. The paper's data handling went like this. The number of nucleated cells in each sample was estimated from the amplification of reference gene primers within the assay. Sequence reads were collapsed and filtered to measure the absolute abundance of every unique TCRbeta CDR3 rearrangement. For each sample, productive Simpson clonality was calculated as the square root of Simpson's diversity index across productive rearrangements. TCRdb obtained this table from immuneACCESS and retained in-frame rearrangements with V and J assigned. These tables miss some clones; where compared with another copy, unresolved V genes account for less than half of the shortfall, and the remainder is unexplained. V and J calls and clone size are those listed in that table; D and trimming were worked out from the DNA. Across this sample there are 150,000 to 200,000 clones, with approximately 91% seen only once. 0.53% of the sample goes to the ten largest clones.

Including cysteine and phenylalanine, the CDR3 has 14 amino acids. The CDR3 DNA has 42 bases and is translated from base 1. Trimming leaves V shorter by 8 bases and J shorter by 8 bases, with the junction holding 7 bases beyond the gene matches. Looking up the germline V gene yields CDR1 SGHAT and CDR2 FQNNGV. Sequenced input: peripheral blood. This TCR came from a man over 45 with acute or convalescent COVID-19. This receptor chain uses TRBV11-2 and TRBJ2-3; 13 middle bases align to TRBD2. At the DNA level, the sequence is TGTGCCAGCCAAGTGGGACTAGCGGGGTCTACGCAGTATTTT. This is translated as CASQVGLAGSTQYF.